These T cell receptor beta chains were read from a single sample in a study of technical replicates of blood from a few donors. Sequencing was performed with immunoSEQ multiplex PCR; in TCRdb, only in-frame clones are kept and a portion is missing. The table shows about 88,000 clones, with 85% to 95% occurring only once. Sequencing input: T cells isolated from PBMCs. These receptors were taken from a human donor in good health. Each CDR3 is given with its conserved first and last residue. D genes are given only for firm matches. Size tells how often a clone was seen (once, few, many) or the class of an expanded clone, and some rows leave it out.

DNA: TGTGCCAGCAGCTTAGCTCGTCTTCTGGGCCCTGAACAGTTTAATTATGGCTACACCTTC; CDR3: CASSLARLLGPEQFNYGYTF; V: TRBV7-8; D: .; size: .; J: TRBJ1-2
DNA: TGTGCCAGTAGTCCTTCAAAGGGACTAGCGGGAGGAAGCTCCTACGAGCAGTACTTC; CDR3: CASSPSKGLAGGSSYEQYF; V: TRBV19; D: TRBD2; size: .; J: TRBJ2-7
DNA: TGTGCCAGCAGTGGCCTCGACAGGGCTCTCTCCTCTGGGGCCAACGTCCTGACTTTC; CDR3: CASSGLDRALSSGANVLTF; V: TRBV6-1; D: TRBD1; size: .; J: TRBJ2-6
DNA: TGTGCCAGCATAAGCGAATCTGAAGCTTTCTTT; CDR3: CASISESEAFF; V: TRBV19; D: .; size: few; J: TRBJ1-1
DNA: TGTGCCAGCTCACCAGTCGGTGTCGAGCAGTACTTC; CDR3: CASSPVGVEQYF; V: TRBV18; D: .; size: .; J: TRBJ2-7
DNA: TGTGCCATCAGTCCAGCGCCCTACGAGCAGTACTTC; CDR3: CAISPAPYEQYF; V: TRBV10-3; D: .; size: .; J: TRBJ2-7
DNA: TGTGCCAGCAGCAAAGTACCGAGTCAGCCCCAGCATTTT; CDR3: CASSKVPSQPQHF; V: TRBV21-1; D: .; size: .; J: TRBJ1-5
DNA: TGTGCCAGCACACCAGGTGACGTCTATGGCTACACCTTC; CDR3: CASTPGDVYGYTF; V: TRBV6-1; D: .; size: .; J: TRBJ1-2
DNA: TGTGCCAGCAGGGGAGCCTATATCACAGATACGCAGTATTTT; CDR3: CASRGAYITDTQYF; V: TRBV2; D: .; size: .; J: TRBJ2-3
DNA: TGTGCCAGCAGCTCCGGGATTATCTACGAGCAGTACTTC; CDR3: CASSSGIIYEQYF; V: TRBV7-8; D: .; size: .; J: TRBJ2-7
DNA: TGCAGCGTTAGCACCCGGACTGACAATGAGCAGTTCTTC; CDR3: CSVSTRTDNEQFF; V: TRBV29-1; D: .; size: .; J: TRBJ2-1
DNA: TGTGCCAGCAGCTGGGCGATGGAGACCCAGTACTTC; CDR3: CASSWAMETQYF; V: TRBV5-4; D: .; size: .; J: TRBJ2-5
DNA: TGTGCCAGCAGGAACATGGGACAGGGGGCTTTTGATACGCAGTATTTT; CDR3: CASRNMGQGAFDTQYF; V: TRBV11-2; D: TRBD1; size: .; J: TRBJ2-3
DNA: TGTGCCAGCAGCTTCTCAGGAAGAGACCCGTTCTTC; CDR3: CASSFSGRDPFF; V: TRBV7-8; D: .; size: .; J: TRBJ2-1
DNA: TGTGCCAGCAGCTTAGAAGGAGACCAGCCCCAGCATTTT; CDR3: CASSLEGDQPQHF; V: TRBV11-2; D: .; size: once; J: TRBJ1-5
DNA: TGTGCCAGCAGCTTGTTAGGGGGGGCCACAGATACGCAGTATTTT; CDR3: CASSLLGGATDTQYF; V: TRBV7-9; D: .; size: .; J: TRBJ2-3
DNA: TGTGCCTGGGACCCGGGACAGGGAAACAATCAGCCCCAGCATTTT; CDR3: CAWDPGQGNNQPQHF; V: TRBV30; D: TRBD1; size: .; J: TRBJ1-5
DNA: TGTGCCAGCAGCTTATACCCCTTGAGCTCCTACGAGCAGTACTTC; CDR3: CASSLYPLSSYEQYF; V: TRBV11-2; D: .; size: .; J: TRBJ2-7
DNA: TGTGCCAGTAGTCCGGGGGGCCTCGGAAACACCATATATTTT; CDR3: CASSPGGLGNTIYF; V: TRBV19; D: .; size: .; J: TRBJ1-3
DNA: TGTGCCAGCAGTTTACCGGGACTCTTATCCTACGAGCAGTACTTC; CDR3: CASSLPGLLSYEQYF; V: TRBV28; D: .; size: .; J: TRBJ2-7
DNA: TGTGCCAGCATCGACAGGGGCGGCTCTGGAAACACCATATATTTT; CDR3: CASIDRGGSGNTIYF; V: TRBV6-1; D: TRBD1; size: once; J: TRBJ1-3
DNA: TGTGCCACCAGAACAAGCGGGGGGGCCTTAGATGAGCAGTTCTTC; CDR3: CATRTSGGALDEQFF; V: TRBV15; D: TRBD2; size: .; J: TRBJ2-1
DNA: TGCGCCAGCAGCATCTTCGACAGGGGCCAAGAGACCCAGTACTTC; CDR3: CASSIFDRGQETQYF; V: TRBV4-1; D: TRBD1; size: .; J: TRBJ2-5
DNA: TGTGCCTGGAGTGATCACCCTATTACCGGGGAGCTGTTTTTT; CDR3: CAWSDHPITGELFF; V: TRBV30; D: .; size: .; J: TRBJ2-2
DNA: TGTGCCAGCAGCTTGGGGCAGGGGCTCAAGCGACGGCCCCAGCATTTT; CDR3: CASSLGQGLKRRPQHF; V: TRBV5-8; D: .; size: .; J: TRBJ1-5
DNA: TGTGCCAGCAGCTTGGCGGTAGCGGGGGACTACGAGCAGTACTTC; CDR3: CASSLAVAGDYEQYF; V: TRBV5-6; D: TRBD2; size: .; J: TRBJ2-7
DNA: TGTGCCACCAGCAGAGAATTGACAGCGAGACGGGTACAAGAGACCCAGTACTTC; CDR3: CATSRELTARRVQETQYF; V: TRBV15; D: .; size: .; J: TRBJ2-5
DNA: TGCGCCAGCAGCGAGACCGACAGCACTAATTCACCCCTCCACTTT; CDR3: CASSETDSTNSPLHF; V: TRBV5-1; D: .; size: .; J: TRBJ1-6
DNA: TGTGCCAGCAGCGTAGACAGGGCCTCCTACAATGAGCAGTTCTTC; CDR3: CASSVDRASYNEQFF; V: TRBV7-3; D: TRBD1; size: .; J: TRBJ2-1
DNA: TGTGCCAGCAGTTCCGGGACAGCTAGCCAGCCCCAGCATTTT; CDR3: CASSSGTASQPQHF; V: TRBV6-5; D: TRBD1; size: .; J: TRBJ1-5
DNA: TGTGCCAGCAGTACTCCGGGACTAGCGGACAATGAGCAGTTCTTC; CDR3: CASSTPGLADNEQFF; V: TRBV6-5; D: TRBD2; size: .; J: TRBJ2-1
DNA: TGCGCCAGCAGCCCCGGGGGGTCCCGTCAGACCCAGTACTTC; CDR3: CASSPGGSRQTQYF; V: TRBV5-1; D: TRBD2; size: once; J: TRBJ2-5
DNA: TGTGCTAGTGCGATCCCCTATGTGGGACAGACCTTGGGTGAAGCTTTCTTT; CDR3: CASAIPYVGQTLGEAFF; V: TRBV12-5; D: TRBD1; size: .; J: TRBJ1-1
DNA: TGTGCCAGCTCACCACCGATCGGGGAAGGCGAGCAGTACTTC; CDR3: CASSPPIGEGEQYF; V: TRBV18; D: .; size: .; J: TRBJ2-7
DNA: TGCAGTGCGGGCGGGTCCTACGAGCAGTACTTC; CDR3: CSAGGSYEQYF; V: TRBV20-1; D: .; size: once; J: TRBJ2-7
DNA: TGTGCCAGCAGTCGGGATGTGCACGTTAATTCACCCCTCCACTTT; CDR3: CASSRDVHVNSPLHF; V: TRBV6-5; D: .; size: .; J: TRBJ1-6
DNA: TGTGCCTTGGGTGGACAGCCAAAAGGCTACACCTTC; CDR3: CALGGQPKGYTF; V: TRBV2; D: .; size: .; J: TRBJ1-2
DNA: TGCGCCAGCAGCATGGGACAGGGGGTCGGCGAGCAGTACTTC; CDR3: CASSMGQGVGEQYF; V: TRBV4-1; D: TRBD1; size: .; J: TRBJ2-7
DNA: TGCAGTGGGGAGACAGATACGCAGTATTTT; CDR3: CSGETDTQYF; V: TRBV20-1; D: .; size: .; J: TRBJ2-3
DNA: TGTGCCAGCACCCGGGGGGGAGATTACAATGAGCAGTTCTTC; CDR3: CASTRGGDYNEQFF; V: TRBV5-4; D: TRBD2; size: .; J: TRBJ2-1
DNA: TGTGCCAGCTCACCCATTCCAACCCTAGCGGCCGGGGAGCTGTTTTTT; CDR3: CASSPIPTLAAGELFF; V: TRBV18; D: TRBD2; size: .; J: TRBJ2-2
DNA: TGTGCCTGGAGTGTAACAGTTAACACTGAAGCTTTCTTT; CDR3: CAWSVTVNTEAFF; V: TRBV30; D: .; size: .; J: TRBJ1-1
DNA: TGCGCCAGCAGCTTGAGGATGGGGTGGGGGGACGGTCGGAACACTGAAGCTTTCTTT; CDR3: CASSLRMGWGDGRNTEAFF; V: TRBV5-1; D: .; size: .; J: TRBJ1-1
DNA: TGCAGCGTTGAAGGCCTCAGTTCAAACTATGGCTACACCTTC; CDR3: CSVEGLSSNYGYTF; V: TRBV29-1; D: .; size: .; J: TRBJ1-2
DNA: TGTGCCAGCAGTCCCCCGGGACAGGCGACCATTGGAAACACCATATATTTT; CDR3: CASSPPGQATIGNTIYF; V: TRBV28; D: TRBD1; size: .; J: TRBJ1-3
DNA: TGTGCCATCAGTGAGCGATCGGGTTTGGGCACCGGGGAGCTGTTTTTT; CDR3: CAISERSGLGTGELFF; V: TRBV10-3; D: .; size: .; J: TRBJ2-2
DNA: TGTGCCAGCAGTTTACTTGCGGGGAGGACAGATACGCAGTATTTT; CDR3: CASSLLAGRTDTQYF; V: TRBV27; D: .; size: .; J: TRBJ2-3
DNA: TGTGCCAGCAGTGACTCGGGGCTAGCGGGACTCAGCGCCTACAATGAGCAGTTCTTC; CDR3: CASSDSGLAGLSAYNEQFF; V: TRBV6-4; D: TRBD2; size: .; J: TRBJ2-1
DNA: TGTGCCAGCAGCTTAGTGCGGGGGACCTACGAGCAGTACTTC; CDR3: CASSLVRGTYEQYF; V: TRBV7-2; D: TRBD2; size: .; J: TRBJ2-7
DNA: TGTGCCACCAGCAGGACTAGCGTGGATACGCAGTATTTT; CDR3: CATSRTSVDTQYF; V: TRBV15; D: TRBD2; size: once; J: TRBJ2-3
DNA: TGTGCCAGCAGCTTGGTTGACCGACGGGGAGGGAACATTCAGTACTTC; CDR3: CASSLVDRRGGNIQYF; V: TRBV5-4; D: TRBD2; size: .; J: TRBJ2-4